The clone carrying this TCR beta chain was recorded a few times. The length of the CDR3 is 14 residues. Germline lookup yields CDR1 SGHVS and CDR2 FQNEAQ. V lost 7 bases to trimming and J lost 4 bases; unmatched junction nucleotides: 9. TCRdb re-derived calls from the RT-PCR reads in MiXCR, one entry per CDR3 protein. The table lists around 650,000 distinct CDR3 sequences, around 16% of them singletons. The data belong to a study of response to subunit inactivated influenza vaccine. The TCR comes from a middle-aged man who received an inactivated influenza vaccine. This sample comprised PBMCs from blood, obtained 11 to 12 days after vaccination. The gene calls are TRBV7-8 and TRBJ1-2; 7 nucleotides agree with TRBD1. CDR3 nucleotides: TGTGCCAGCACCCAAACAGGGGTCCGCTATGGCTACACCTTC. It encodes CASTQTGVRYGYTF.